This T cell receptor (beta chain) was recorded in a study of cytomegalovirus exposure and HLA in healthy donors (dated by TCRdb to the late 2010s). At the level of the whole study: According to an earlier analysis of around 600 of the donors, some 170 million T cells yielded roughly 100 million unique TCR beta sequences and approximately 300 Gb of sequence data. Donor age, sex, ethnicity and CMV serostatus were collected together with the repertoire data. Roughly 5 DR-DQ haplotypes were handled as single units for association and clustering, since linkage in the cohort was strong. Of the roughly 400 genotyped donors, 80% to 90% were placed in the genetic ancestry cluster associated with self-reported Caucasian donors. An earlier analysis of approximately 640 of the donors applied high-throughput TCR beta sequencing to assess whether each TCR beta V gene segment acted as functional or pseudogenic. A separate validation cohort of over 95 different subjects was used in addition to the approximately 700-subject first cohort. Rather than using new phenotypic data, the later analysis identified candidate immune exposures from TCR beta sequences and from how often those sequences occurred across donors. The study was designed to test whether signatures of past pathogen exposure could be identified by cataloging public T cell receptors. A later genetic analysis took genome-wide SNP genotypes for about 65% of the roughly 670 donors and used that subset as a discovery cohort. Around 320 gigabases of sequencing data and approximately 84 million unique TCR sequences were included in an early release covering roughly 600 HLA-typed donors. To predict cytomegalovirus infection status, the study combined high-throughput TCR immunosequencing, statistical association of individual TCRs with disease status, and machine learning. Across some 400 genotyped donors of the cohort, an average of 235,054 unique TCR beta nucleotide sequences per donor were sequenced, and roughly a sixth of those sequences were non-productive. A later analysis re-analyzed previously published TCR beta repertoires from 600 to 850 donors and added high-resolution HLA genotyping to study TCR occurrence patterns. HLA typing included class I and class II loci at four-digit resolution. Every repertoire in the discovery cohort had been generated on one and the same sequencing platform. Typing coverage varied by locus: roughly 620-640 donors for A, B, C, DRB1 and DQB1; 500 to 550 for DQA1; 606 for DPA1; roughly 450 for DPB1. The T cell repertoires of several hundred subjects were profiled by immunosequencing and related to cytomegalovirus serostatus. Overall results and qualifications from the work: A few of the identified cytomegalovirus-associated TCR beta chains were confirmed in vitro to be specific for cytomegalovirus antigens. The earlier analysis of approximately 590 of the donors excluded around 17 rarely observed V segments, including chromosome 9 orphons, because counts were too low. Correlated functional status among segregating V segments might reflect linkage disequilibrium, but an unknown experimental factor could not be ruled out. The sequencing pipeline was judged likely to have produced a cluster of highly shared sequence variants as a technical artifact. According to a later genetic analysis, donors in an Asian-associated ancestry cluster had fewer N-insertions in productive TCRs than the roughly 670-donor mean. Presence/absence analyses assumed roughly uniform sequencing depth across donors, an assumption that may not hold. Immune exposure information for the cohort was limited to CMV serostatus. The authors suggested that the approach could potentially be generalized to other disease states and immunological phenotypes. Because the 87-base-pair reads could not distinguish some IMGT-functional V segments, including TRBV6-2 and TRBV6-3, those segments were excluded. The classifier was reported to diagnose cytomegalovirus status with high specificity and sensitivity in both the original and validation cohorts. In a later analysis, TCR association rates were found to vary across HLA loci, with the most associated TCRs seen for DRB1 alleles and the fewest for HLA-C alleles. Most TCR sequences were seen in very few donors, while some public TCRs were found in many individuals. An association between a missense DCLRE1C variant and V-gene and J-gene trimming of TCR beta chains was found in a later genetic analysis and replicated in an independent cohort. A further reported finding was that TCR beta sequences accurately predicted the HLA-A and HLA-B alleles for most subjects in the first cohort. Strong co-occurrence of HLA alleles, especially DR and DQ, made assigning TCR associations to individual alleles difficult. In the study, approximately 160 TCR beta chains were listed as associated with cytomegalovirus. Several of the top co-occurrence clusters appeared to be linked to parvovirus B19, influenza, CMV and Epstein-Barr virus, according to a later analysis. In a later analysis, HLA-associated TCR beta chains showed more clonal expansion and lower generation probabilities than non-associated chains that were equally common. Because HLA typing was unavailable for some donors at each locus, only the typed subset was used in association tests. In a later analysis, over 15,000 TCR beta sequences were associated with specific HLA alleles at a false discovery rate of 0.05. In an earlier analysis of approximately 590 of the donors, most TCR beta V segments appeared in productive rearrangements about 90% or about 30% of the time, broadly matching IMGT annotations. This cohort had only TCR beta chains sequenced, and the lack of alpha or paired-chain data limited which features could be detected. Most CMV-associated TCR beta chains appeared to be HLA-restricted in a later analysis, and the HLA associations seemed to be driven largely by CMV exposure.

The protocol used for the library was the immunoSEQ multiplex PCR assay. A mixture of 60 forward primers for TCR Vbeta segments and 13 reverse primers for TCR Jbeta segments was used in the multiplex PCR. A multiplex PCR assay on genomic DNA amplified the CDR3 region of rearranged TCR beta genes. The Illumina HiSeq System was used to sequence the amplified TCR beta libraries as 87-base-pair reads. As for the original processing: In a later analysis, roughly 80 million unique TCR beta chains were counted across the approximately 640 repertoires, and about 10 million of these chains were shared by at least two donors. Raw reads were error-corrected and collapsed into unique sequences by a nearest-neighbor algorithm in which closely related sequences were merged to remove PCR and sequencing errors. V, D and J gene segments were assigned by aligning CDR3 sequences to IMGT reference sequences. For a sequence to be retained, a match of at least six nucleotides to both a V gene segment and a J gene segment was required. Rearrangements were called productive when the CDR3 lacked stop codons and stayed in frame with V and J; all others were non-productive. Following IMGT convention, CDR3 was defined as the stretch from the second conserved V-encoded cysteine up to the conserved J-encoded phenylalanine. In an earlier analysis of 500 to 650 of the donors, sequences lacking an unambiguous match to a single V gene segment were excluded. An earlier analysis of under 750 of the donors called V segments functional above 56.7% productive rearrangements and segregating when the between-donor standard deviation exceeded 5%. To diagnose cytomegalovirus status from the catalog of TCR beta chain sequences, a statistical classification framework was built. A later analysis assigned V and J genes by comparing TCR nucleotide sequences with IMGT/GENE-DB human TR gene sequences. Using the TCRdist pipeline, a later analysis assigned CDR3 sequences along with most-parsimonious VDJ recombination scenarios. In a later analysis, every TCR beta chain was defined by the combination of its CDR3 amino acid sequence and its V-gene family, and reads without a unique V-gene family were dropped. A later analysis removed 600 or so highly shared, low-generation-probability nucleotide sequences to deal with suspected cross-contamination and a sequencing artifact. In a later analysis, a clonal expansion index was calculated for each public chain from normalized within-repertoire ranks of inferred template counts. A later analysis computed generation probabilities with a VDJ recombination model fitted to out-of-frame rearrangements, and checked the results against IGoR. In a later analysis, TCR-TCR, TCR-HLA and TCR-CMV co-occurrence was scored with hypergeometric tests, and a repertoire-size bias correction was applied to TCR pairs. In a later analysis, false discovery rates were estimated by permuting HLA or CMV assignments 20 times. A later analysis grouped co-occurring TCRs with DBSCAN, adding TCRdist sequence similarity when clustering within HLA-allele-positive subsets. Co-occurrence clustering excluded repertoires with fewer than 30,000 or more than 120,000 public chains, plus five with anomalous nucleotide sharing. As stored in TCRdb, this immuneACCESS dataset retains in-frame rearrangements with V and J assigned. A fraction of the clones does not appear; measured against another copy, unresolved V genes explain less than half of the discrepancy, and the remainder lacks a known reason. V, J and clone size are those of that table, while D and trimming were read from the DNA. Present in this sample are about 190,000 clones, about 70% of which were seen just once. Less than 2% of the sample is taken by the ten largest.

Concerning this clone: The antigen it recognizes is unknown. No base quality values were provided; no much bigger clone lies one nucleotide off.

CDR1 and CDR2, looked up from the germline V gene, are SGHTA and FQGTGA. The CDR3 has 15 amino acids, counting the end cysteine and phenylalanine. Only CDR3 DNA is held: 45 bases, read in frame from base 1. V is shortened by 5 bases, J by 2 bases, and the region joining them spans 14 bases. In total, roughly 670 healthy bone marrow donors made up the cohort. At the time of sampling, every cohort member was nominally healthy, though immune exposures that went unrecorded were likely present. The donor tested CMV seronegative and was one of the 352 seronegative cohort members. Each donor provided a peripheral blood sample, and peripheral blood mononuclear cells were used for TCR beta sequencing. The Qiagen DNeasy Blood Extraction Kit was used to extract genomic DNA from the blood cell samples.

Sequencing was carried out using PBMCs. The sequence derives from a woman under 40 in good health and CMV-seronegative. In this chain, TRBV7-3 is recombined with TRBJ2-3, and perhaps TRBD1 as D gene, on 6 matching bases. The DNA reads TGTGCCAGCAGCCCTTATGAGGGGGACACAGATACGCAGTATTTT. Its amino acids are CASSPYEGDTDTQYF.